This T cell receptor beta chain stems from a study of T cell responses to AZD1222 COVID-19 vaccine. Whole-study results and caveats: Spike was spanned by vaccine-associated CD4 TCRs, which were dominant at 160-218 and 743-854. Epitopes outside B.1.351 and B.1.1.7 mutated regions reportedly drew nearly half of spike TCRs. Only a handful of AZD1222 recipients tested seropositive at baseline. Donors were mostly white British, more females; clonal diversity possibly underestimated.

The repertoire was sequenced with immunoSEQ multiplex PCR; TCRdb's copy has only in-frame clones and lacks some. The data contain over 120,000 clones, under 95% of them singletons. About this clone itself: Its antigen is unidentified.

The CDR3 sequence is 15 residues long. The V gene's germline CDR1 is LGHNA and CDR2 YNFKEQ. Trimming took 2 bases from V and 3 from J, leaving 8 bases between them. This receptor was obtained from an adult in good health. Source: peripheral blood, taken on day 0 of AZD1222 vaccination. V is TRBV4-2 and J is TRBJ1-6; D gene uncertain. The CDR3 sequence is CASSQIRNYNSPLHF. The CDR3 region has the DNA TGTGCCAGCAGCCAAATCAGAAACTATAATTCACCCCTCCACTTT.